The 6 T cell receptor beta chains given below trace back to one sample, sequenced in a study of blood T cell repertoires in COVID-19. Method: immunoSEQ multiplex PCR; TCRdb's copy keeps in-frame clones and lacks some. The sample consists of roughly 140,000 clones, more than 80% of them appearing once. Sequencing used peripheral blood. These receptors were taken from a human donor with acute or convalescent COVID-19. The donor label of this sample is uncertain.

This rearrangement joins TRBV5-4 to TRBJ2-1; a possible D gene is TRBD2 (5 bases). Trimming cost V 0 bases and J 1 base, with 11 bases left between them. Per germline, CDR1 SGHNT and CDR2 YYREEE (reference sequence). This CDR3 has 16 residues. The DNA of the CDR3 is TGTGCCAGCAGCTTGGAGGGAGTAGTGTCCTACAATGAGCAGTTCTTC. Amino acid sequence: CASSLEGVVSYNEQFF.

The chain joins TRBV2 to TRBJ1-1, with D possibly being TRBD1 (6 bases). The CDR3 loop spans 14 amino acids. Per the germline V gene, CDR1 is SNHLY and CDR2 is FYNNEI. V lost 7 bases and J lost 2, with 14 bases in between. In DNA form, the CDR3 reads TGTGCCAGCACCACCGGGGGGCCTAACACTGAAGCTTTCTTT. Translated: CASTTGGPNTEAFF.

The V and J genes are TRBV30 and TRBJ2-1; D is ambiguous. The CDR3 loop spans 12 amino acids. Germline loops: CDR1 GTSNPN, CDR2 SVGIG (reference sequence). Trimming cost V 0 bases and J 4 bases, with 4 bases left between them. CDR3 coding DNA: TGTGCCTGGAGTGTCGGGTACAATGAGCAGTTCTTC. Translating gives CAWSVGYNEQFF.

V is TRBV24-1 and J is TRBJ2-1; D remains ambiguous. Germline-derived CDR1 and CDR2 are KGHDR and SFDVKD. V was shortened by 12 bases and J by 4 bases, with 15 bases between the two germline ends. The CDR3 covers 13 residues. The CDR3 nucleotides read TGTGCCTCCGCTTCCACAGCTTACAATGAGCAGTTCTTC. Translated: CASASTAYNEQFF.

This chain joins TRBV19 and TRBJ2-1; 7 nucleotides match TRBD1. The CDR3 contains 14 residues. Germline V gene lookup returns CDR1 LNHDA and CDR2 SQIVND (reference sequence). V trimming: 4 bases; J trimming: 4 bases; junction bases outside the gene matches: 4. Written as DNA, the CDR3 is TGTGCCAGTAGTACAGGGGGACGTTACAATGAGCAGTTCTTC. Its protein is CASSTGGRYNEQFF.

This clone has only a few counts. The chain combines TRBV5-4 with TRBJ1-1, with 9 bases lining up with TRBD1. From germline, CDR1 is SGHNT and CDR2 YYREEE (reference sequence). Unmatched junction bases numbered 9, after V lost 5 bases and J lost 7 bases. The CDR3 is 14 amino acids. Here the CDR3 DNA reads TGTGCCAGCAGTTCCGGGACAGGGACCTTTGAAGCTTTCTTT. It codes for CASSSGTGTFEAFF.